This is a list of T cell receptor beta chains from one sample in a study of CD8 T cells in ankylosing spondylitis. TCRdb reprocessed the 5' RACE reads with MiXCR, giving one entry per CDR3 protein. The data contain about 35,000 distinct CDR3 sequences, over 9% of them seen just once; the ten biggest clones take up roughly 15%. Sequenced input: blood, either unsorted or a sorted T cell fraction (not recorded which). Receptors were obtained from a male donor with ankylosing spondylitis or in good health (not recorded which). The CDR3 runs from the conserved cysteine through the conserved F or W. A D gene is named only where the DNA matches it firmly. Part of the rows lack a size; the others show once, few, many or a class for expanded clones.

J gene | D gene | V gene | clone size | CDR3 protein | CDR3 DNA
TRBJ1-2 | . | TRBV5-1 | many | CASSPSGENYGYTF | TGCGCCAGCAGCCCCTCAGGGGAGAACTATGGCTACACCTTC
TRBJ2-7 | . | TRBV4-1 | many | CASSQGGRTNLGEQYF | TGCGCCAGCAGCCAAGGAGGACGGACCAATTTGGGGGAGCAGTACTTC
TRBJ2-3 | TRBD1 | TRBV2 | many | CASTRAGGALTDTQYF | TGTGCCAGCACGCGGGCAGGGGGAGCCCTAACAGATACGCAGTATTTT
TRBJ2-1 | TRBD1 | TRBV5-1 | many | CASRVDRSYNEQFF | TGCGCCAGCAGGGTGGACAGGTCATACAATGAGCAGTTCTTC
TRBJ2-1 | . | TRBV6-4 | many | CASSDSRSSTNEQFF | TGTGCCAGCAGTGACTCTCGGTCTAGTACCAATGAGCAGTTCTTC
TRBJ2-7 | TRBD1 | TRBV28 | many | CASSLPGQGTYEQYF | TGTGCCAGCAGTCTGCCCGGACAGGGGACTTACGAGCAGTACTTC
TRBJ2-7 | TRBD2 | TRBV12-3/TRBV12-4 | many | CASRSAGTSTYEQYF | TGTGCCAGCAGAAGCGCCGGGACTAGCACCTACGAGCAGTACTTC
TRBJ2-3 | . | TRBV4-3 | many | CASSQVIGEPTDTQYF | TGCGCCAGCAGCCAAGTGATAGGGGAGCCCACAGATACGCAGTATTTT
TRBJ1-2 | TRBD1 | TRBV12-3/TRBV12-4 | many | CASSPKDRMGYTF | TGTGCCAGCAGTCCTAAGGACAGGATGGGCTACACCTTC
TRBJ2-3 | . | TRBV20-1 | many | CSARDRVSSTDTQYF | TGCAGTGCTAGAGATCGGGTGTCTTCCACAGATACGCAGTATTTT
TRBJ2-1 | TRBD1 | TRBV5-4 | . | CASSLQGVSYNEQFF | TGTGCCAGCAGCTTGCAGGGGGTATCCTACAATGAGCAGTTCTTC
TRBJ2-5 | TRBD1 | TRBV7-9 | many | CASSRDRSQETQYF | TGTGCCAGCAGCCGGGACAGGTCCCAAGAGACCCAGTACTTC
TRBJ1-1 | . | TRBV19 | many | CASSITLWLEAFF | TGTGCCAGTAGTATCACTTTATGGCTGGAAGCTTTCTTT
TRBJ2-1 | TRBD2 | TRBV3-1 | many | CASSHTSGSGNEQFF | TGTGCCAGCAGCCATACTAGCGGGAGTGGCAATGAGCAGTTCTTC
TRBJ2-1 | TRBD2 | TRBV28 | many | CASGMTSGRNNEQFF | TGTGCCAGCGGGATGACTAGCGGGAGGAACAATGAGCAGTTCTTC
TRBJ2-2 | TRBD2 | TRBV7-3 | many | CASSLSGGNTGELFF | TGTGCCAGCAGCTTAAGCGGGGGAAACACCGGGGAGCTGTTTTTT
TRBJ1-6 | TRBD1 | TRBV12-3/TRBV12-4 | many | CASSPPDRDIANSPLHF | TGTGCCAGCAGCCCTCCTGACAGGGACATCGCGAATTCACCCCTCCACTTT
TRBJ2-3 | TRBD2 | TRBV20-1 | many | CSAEAFGLADTQGTQYF | TGCAGTGCCGAGGCTTTTGGACTAGCGGACACGCAGGGTACGCAGTATTTT
TRBJ2-1 | . | TRBV7-3 | many | CASSSLGRGGSYNEQFF | TGTGCCAGCAGCTCATTGGGGCGGGGAGGAAGCTACAATGAGCAGTTCTTC
TRBJ2-1 | TRBD2 | TRBV6-1 | many | CASSTDVGSGNNEQFF | TGTGCCAGCAGTACGGACGTGGGTAGCGGGAACAATGAGCAGTTCTTC
TRBJ2-3 | TRBD2 | TRBV6-1 | many | CASSRRGTTDTQYF | TGTGCCAGCAGTCGGCGGGGGACCACAGATACGCAGTATTTT
TRBJ2-3 | TRBD1 | TRBV5-5 | few | CASSLWRDRRNTDTQYF | TGTGCCAGCAGCTTGTGGAGGGACAGGCGAAACACAGATACGCAGTATTTT
TRBJ1-2 | . | TRBV5-1 | many | CASSGGPSYPGYTF | TGCGCCAGCAGCGGGGGACCGTCCTATCCTGGCTACACCTTC
TRBJ2-1 | . | TRBV6-5 | many | CASSYLRSHEQFF | TGTGCCAGCAGTTACCTCCGTTCCCATGAGCAGTTCTTC
TRBJ2-1 | TRBD2 | TRBV6-2/TRBV6-3 | few | CASGPNPVLAESSYNEQFF | TGTGCCAGCGGGCCCAATCCTGTACTAGCGGAAAGCTCCTACAATGAGCAGTTCTTC
TRBJ2-7 | . | TRBV28 | many | CASSLPPRYEQYF | TGTGCCAGCAGTTTACCCCCCCGCTACGAGCAGTACTTC
TRBJ2-7 | . | TRBV10-3 | many | CAIGKDTGILHYF | TGTGCCATCGGGAAGGACACAGGGATTCTTCACTACTTC
TRBJ2-7 | . | TRBV10-3 | many | CAIGQAQLTGEQYF | TGTGCCATCGGGCAAGCTCAGCTTACTGGCGAGCAGTACTTC
TRBJ2-5 | . | TRBV28 | many | CASSLRLQTQETQYF | TGTGCCAGCAGTTTGAGGTTACAGACCCAAGAGACCCAGTACTTC
TRBJ2-7 | . | TRBV7-8 | many | CASSLVVGGYEQYF | TGTGCCAGCAGCTTAGTAGTCGGGGGTTACGAGCAGTACTTC
TRBJ2-7 | . | TRBV12-3/TRBV12-4 | few | CASSFSQQGREQYF | TGTGCCAGCAGTTTTTCCCAACAGGGGAGGGAGCAGTACTTC
TRBJ1-2 | . | TRBV20-1 | many | CSARHSGRLNYGYTF | TGCAGTGCTAGACACTCTGGACGGCTAAACTATGGCTACACCTTC